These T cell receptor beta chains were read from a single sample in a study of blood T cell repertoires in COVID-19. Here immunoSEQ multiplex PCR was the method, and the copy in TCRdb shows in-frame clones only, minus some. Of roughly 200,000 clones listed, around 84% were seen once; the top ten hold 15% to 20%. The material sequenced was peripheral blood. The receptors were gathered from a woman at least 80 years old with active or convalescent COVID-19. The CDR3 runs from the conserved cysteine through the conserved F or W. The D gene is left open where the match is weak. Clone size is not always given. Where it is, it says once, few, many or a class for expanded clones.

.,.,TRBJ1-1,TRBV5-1,CASSLSPLNTEAFF,TGCGCCAGCAGCTTGTCCCCTTTGAACACTGAAGCTTTCTTT
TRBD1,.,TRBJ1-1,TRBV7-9,CASIHFRTGSFEAFF,TGTGCCAGCATCCATTTTCGGACAGGCTCCTTTGAAGCTTTCTTT
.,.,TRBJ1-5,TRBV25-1,CASSEYGEQPQHF,TGTGCCAGCAGTGAATATGGGGAGCAGCCCCAGCATTTT
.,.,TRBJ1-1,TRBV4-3,CASSQAVNTEAFF,TGCGCCAGCAGCCAAGCAGTGAACACTGAAGCTTTCTTT
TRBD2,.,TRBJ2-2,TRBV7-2,CASSLERLAELNTGELFF,TGTGCCAGCAGCTTAGAACGACTAGCGGAGTTGAACACCGGGGAGCTGTTTTTT
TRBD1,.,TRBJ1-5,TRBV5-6,CASSLGQGTFHF,TGTGCCAGCAGCTTGGGACAGGGGACGTTTCATTTT
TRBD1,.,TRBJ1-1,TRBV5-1,CASSPQGQGSMNTEAFF,TGCGCCAGCAGCCCCCAGGGACAGGGGAGCATGAACACTGAAGCTTTCTTT
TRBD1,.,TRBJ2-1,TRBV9,CASSVVGQNNEQFF,TGTGCCAGCAGCGTAGTGGGACAGAACAATGAGCAGTTCTTC
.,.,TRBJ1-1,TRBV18,CASSPRGILNTEAFF,TGTGCCAGCTCACCTCGAGGAATATTGAACACTGAAGCTTTCTTT
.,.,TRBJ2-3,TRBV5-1,CASSLASVGTDTQYF,TGCGCCAGCAGCTTGGCTAGCGTTGGCACAGATACGCAGTATTTT
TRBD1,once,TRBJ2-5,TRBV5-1,CASSLAPQGAGETQYF,TGCGCCAGCAGCTTGGCCCCCCAGGGGGCTGGGGAGACCCAGTACTTC
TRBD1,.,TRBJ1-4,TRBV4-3,CASSLTGQGEEKLFF,TGCGCCAGCAGTTTAACGGGACAGGGGGAAGAAAAACTGTTTTTT
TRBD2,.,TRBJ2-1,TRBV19,CASSIWGGLAGDYNEQFF,TGTGCCAGTAGTATATGGGGAGGTTTAGCGGGAGACTACAATGAGCAGTTCTTC
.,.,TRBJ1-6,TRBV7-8,CASSLYLRPGKDSPLHF,TGTGCCAGCAGCTTATATCTGCGGCCGGGAAAGGATTCACCCCTCCACTTT
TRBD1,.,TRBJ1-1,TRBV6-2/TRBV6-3,CASSHRDRGTEAFF,TGTGCCAGCAGCCATCGGGACAGAGGGACTGAAGCTTTCTTT
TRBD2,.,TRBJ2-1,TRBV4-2,CASTRASGSGNEQFF,TGTGCCAGCACTAGGGCTAGCGGGAGTGGCAATGAGCAGTTCTTC
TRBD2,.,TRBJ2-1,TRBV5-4,CASSPALAGTYNEQFF,TGTGCCAGCAGCCCCGCGCTAGCGGGAACATACAATGAGCAGTTCTTC
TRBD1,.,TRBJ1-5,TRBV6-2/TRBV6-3,CASSKGTAYGNQPQHF,TGTGCCAGCAGTAAAGGGACAGCTTATGGTAATCAGCCCCAGCATTTT
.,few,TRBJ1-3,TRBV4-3,CASSQDHGGHSGNTIYF,TGCGCCAGCAGCCAAGATCACGGGGGGCACTCTGGAAACACCATATATTTT
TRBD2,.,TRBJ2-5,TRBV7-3,CASRSGLAMGETQYF,TGTGCCAGCAGAAGTGGACTAGCGATGGGAGAGACCCAGTACTTC
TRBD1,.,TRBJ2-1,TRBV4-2,CASSQDVRQGYNEQFF,TGTGCCAGCAGCCAAGATGTCCGACAGGGGTACAATGAGCAGTTCTTC
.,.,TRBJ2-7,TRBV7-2,CASSFFSGEQYF,TGTGCCAGCAGCTTTTTCTCCGGCGAGCAGTACTTC
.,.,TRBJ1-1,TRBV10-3,CAATRAGVSNTEAFF,TGTGCCGCCACAAGGGCAGGGGTTTCGAACACTGAAGCTTTCTTT
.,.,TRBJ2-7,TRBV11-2,CASSLAHEQYF,TGTGCCAGCAGCTTAGCTCACGAGCAGTACTTC
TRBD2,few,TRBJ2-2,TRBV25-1,CASSEGLAMAGELFF,TGTGCCAGCAGTGAAGGACTAGCAATGGCCGGGGAGCTGTTTTTT
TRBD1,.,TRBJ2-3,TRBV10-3,CATWDRDRGTDTQYF,TGTGCCACTTGGGACCGGGACAGGGGCACAGATACGCAGTATTTT
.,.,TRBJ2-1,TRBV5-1,CASSLRGLGDEQFF,TGCGCCAGCAGCTTGAGAGGGCTCGGCGATGAGCAGTTCTTC
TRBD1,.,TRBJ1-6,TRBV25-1,CASSDQGAGLTPLHF,TGTGCCAGCAGTGACCAGGGGGCAGGGTTGACACCCCTCCACTTT
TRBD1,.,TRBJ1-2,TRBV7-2,CASRPGTDYGYTF,TGTGCCAGCAGACCCGGGACAGACTATGGCTACACCTTC
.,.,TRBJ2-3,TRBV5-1,CASSLADPSTDTQYF,TGCGCCAGCAGCCTAGCCGACCCTAGCACAGATACGCAGTATTTT
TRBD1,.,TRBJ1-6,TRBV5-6,CASSQGQQNSPLHF,TGTGCCAGCAGCCAGGGACAGCAAAATTCACCCCTCCACTTT
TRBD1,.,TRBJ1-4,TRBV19,CASSDRGRLYEKLFF,TGTGCCAGTAGTGACAGGGGGCGTCTTTATGAAAAACTGTTTTTT
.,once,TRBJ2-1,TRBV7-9,CASRSAGLSTTNEQFF,TGTGCCAGCAGGTCCGCTGGGCTCTCGACTACGAATGAGCAGTTCTTC
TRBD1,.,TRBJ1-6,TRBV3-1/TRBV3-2,CASRRQGAGSPLHF,TGTGCCAGCAGACGACAGGGGGCAGGTTCACCCCTCCACTTT
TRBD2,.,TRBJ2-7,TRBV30,CAWRVRLAGGSEQYF,TGTGCCTGGAGAGTGAGACTAGCGGGAGGGAGCGAGCAGTACTTC
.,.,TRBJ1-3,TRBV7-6,CASSLNRGAAGNTIYF,TGTGCCAGCAGCTTAAACCGGGGGGCAGCGGGAAACACCATATATTTT
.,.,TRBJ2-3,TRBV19,CASSIGGGDTQYF,TGTGCCAGTAGTATAGGTGGGGGGGATACGCAGTATTTT
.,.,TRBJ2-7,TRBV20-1,CSASIAEGSLGYEQYF,TGCAGTGCTAGTATTGCGGAGGGTTCTCTAGGGTACGAGCAGTACTTC
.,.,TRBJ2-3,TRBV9,CASSVDRVSTDTQYF,TGTGCCAGCAGCGTAGACAGGGTTAGCACAGATACGCAGTATTTT
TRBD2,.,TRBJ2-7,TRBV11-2,CASSLGWAASGREQYF,TGTGCCAGCAGCTTAGGTTGGGCGGCTTCCGGGAGGGAGCAGTACTTC
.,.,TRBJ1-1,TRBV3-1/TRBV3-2,CASSHGGGNTEAFF,TGTGCCAGCAGCCATGGGGGAGGGAACACTGAAGCTTTCTTT
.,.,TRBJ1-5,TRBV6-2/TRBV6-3,CASSYTMFQPQHF,TGTGCCAGCAGTTACACTATGTTTCAGCCCCAGCATTTT
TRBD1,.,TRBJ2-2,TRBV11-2,CASSRTGGTGELFF,TGTGCCAGCAGCAGGACAGGGGGCACCGGGGAGCTGTTTTTT
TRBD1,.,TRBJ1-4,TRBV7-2,CASSLVTGAGEKLFF,TGTGCCAGCAGCTTAGTTACAGGGGCAGGTGAAAAACTGTTTTTT
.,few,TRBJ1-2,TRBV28,CASSLVYLNYGYTF,TGTGCCAGCAGTTTAGTATATCTAAACTATGGCTACACCTTC
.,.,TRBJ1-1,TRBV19,CASSITGRRTEAFF,TGTGCCAGTAGTATTACGGGAAGACGAACTGAAGCTTTCTTT
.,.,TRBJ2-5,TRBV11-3,CASSPKGGAWSLETQYF,TGTGCCAGCAGCCCCAAGGGGGGGGCTTGGAGTCTGGAGACCCAGTACTTC
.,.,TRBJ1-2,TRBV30,CAWRGGGSSYGYTF,TGTGCCTGGAGGGGGGGAGGGAGTAGCTATGGCTACACCTTC
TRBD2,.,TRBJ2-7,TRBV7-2,CASSPTSGASYEQYF,TGTGCCAGCAGCCCGACTAGCGGGGCTTCCTACGAGCAGTACTTC
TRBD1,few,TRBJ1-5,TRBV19,CASKKQGARSNNQPQHF,TGTGCCAGTAAGAAACAGGGGGCGAGAAGTAACAATCAGCCCCAGCATTTT
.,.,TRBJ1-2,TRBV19,CASSIQDSQGYTF,TGTGCCAGTAGTATCCAGGATTCTCAGGGCTACACCTTC
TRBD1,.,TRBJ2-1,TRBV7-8,CASSTQTGLNEQFF,TGTGCCAGCAGCACCCAGACAGGGCTCAATGAGCAGTTCTTC
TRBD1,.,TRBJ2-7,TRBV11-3,CASSLQLTPTGNSYEQYF,TGTGCCAGCAGCTTGCAGTTGACCCCGACAGGGAATTCCTACGAGCAGTACTTC
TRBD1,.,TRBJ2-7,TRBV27,CASRRGTGVPFYEQYF,TGTGCCAGCAGACGTGGGACAGGGGTTCCGTTCTACGAGCAGTACTTC